This entry lists 7 T cell receptor beta chains sequenced from one sample in a study of T cells in Graves' hyperthyroidism and ophthalmopathy (dated by TCRdb to the late 2010s). Libraries were constructed by multiplex PCR. This sample was sequenced with an Illumina HiSeq 2000. TCR beta CDR3 regions were amplified from RNA transcripts. A first-round RT-PCR of the TCR CDR3 used the HTBI primer set with the Qiagen OneStep RT-PCR kit. The public reads were run again by TCRdb, first through fastp at Q25 and then through MiXCR, and only productive beta chains were kept. CDR3 protein duplicates are merged, each entry listing the most common genes and DNA. Here the sample has approximately 400,000 distinct CDR3 sequences; roughly 13% occur a single time. Of the sample, less than 25% is held by the ten largest clones. Sequenced sample: blood. These TCRs come from a young man with Graves' hyperthyroidism that later progressed to Graves' ophthalmopathy.

About this clonotype: Compared with germline, one end of the junction differs, possibly owing to a read error. CDR3 sequence reads: CAWSVRVPYNSPPHF. CDR3 sequence (DNA): TGTGCCTGGAGTGTGCGGGTCCCCTATAATTCACCCCCCCACTTT. The rearrangement joins TRBV30 to TRBJ1-6; D unclear. CDR3 length: 15 amino acids. The germline V gene has CDR1 GTSNPN and CDR2 SVGIG (reference sequence).

This clonotype was counted many times. The chain links TRBV7-9 to TRBJ1-3; no reliable D call. The CDR3 sequence is 14 residues long. V was shortened by 3 bases and J by 0 bases, with 6 bases between the two germline ends. Germline values: CDR1 SEHNR, CDR2 FQNEAQ (reference sequence). This CDR3 is CASSFGSSGNTIYF. Here the CDR3 DNA reads TGTGCCAGCAGCTTCGGCAGCTCTGGAAACACCATATATTTT.

The rearrangement links TRBV6-1 to TRBJ1-2, with D perhaps matching TRBD1 (5 bases). The CDR3 is made up of 13 amino acids. The germline V and J ends were trimmed by 3 bases and 4 bases, with 9 bases remaining between them. Germline V gives CDR1 MNHNS, CDR2 SASEGT. CDR3 residues: CASSEVGGYGYTF. The CDR3 DNA is TGTGCCAGCAGTGAGGTGGGGGGCTATGGCTACACCTTC.

Only a few counts were recorded for this clonotype. The gene calls are TRBV27 and TRBJ2-3, with D possibly TRBD2 on 5 matching bases. Per germline, CDR1 MNHEY and CDR2 SMNVEV (reference sequence). The V end lost 7 bases, the J end lost 3 bases, and 11 bases lay between the germline ends. CDR3 size: 13 residues. The CDR3 loop reads CASISGGTDTQYF. CDR3 in DNA: TGTGCCAGCATATCCGGAGGAACAGATACGCAGTATTTT.

This clonotype has a handful of counts. The rearrangement joins TRBV27 to TRBJ2-7, with TRBD2 matching over 11 bases. V was pared by 2 bases and J by 1 base, with 7 bases of the junction left unmatched. Germline V gives CDR1 MNHEY, CDR2 SMNVEV (reference sequence). This CDR3 has 17 amino acids. Here the CDR3 DNA reads TGTGCCAGCAGTTTAAGACTAGCGGGGACTCGGTCCTACGAGCAGTACTTC. Translating it yields CASSLRLAGTRSYEQYF.

This clonotype was found many times. The V gene is TRBV3-1, the J gene TRBJ2-7; unclear D gene. Germline CDR1 LGHDT, CDR2 YNNKEL (reference sequence). CDR3 length: 14 amino acids. Trimming cost V 0 bases and J 6 bases, with 12 bases left between them. The CDR3 DNA is TGTGCCAGCAGCCAAGATGGGCGCCTCAGCGAGCAGTACTTC. Translated, it gives CASSQDGRLSEQYF.

The chain combines TRBV6-2 or TRBV6-3 with TRBJ1-2; possibly TRBD1 for D (6 bases). Germline lookup yields CDR1 MNHEY and CDR2 SVGEGT. The CDR3 length is 19 residues. The ends were cut back, 2 bases at V and 5 bases at J, with 27 bases in the middle. CDR3 nucleotide sequence: TGTGCCAGCAGTTACCGTTCCGCCCTAGGTGGACAGAAGTCTTATGGCTACACCTTC. Encoded protein: CASSYRSALGGQKSYGYTF.